This T cell receptor (beta chain) was profiled in a study of T cells in Graves' hyperthyroidism and ophthalmopathy. The CDR3 is 14 amino acids. Germline lookup yields CDR1 MDHEN and CDR2 SYDVKM. Trimming removed 5 bases from V and 6 bases from J, with 17 bases in between. This clonotype was seen many times. RNA transcripts yielded amplified TCR beta CDR3 regions. In the first-round RT-PCR of the TCR CDR3, the HTBI primer set was used. TCRdb used MiXCR to reprocess the multiplex PCR reads, holding one entry per CDR3 protein. Of about 720,000 distinct CDR3 sequences in the sample, 16% were seen once. For Graves' hyperthyroidism to be stable, ophthalmopathy could not progress within 18 months. Clinicians diagnosed patients from clinical symptoms, serum thyroxine and TRAb, thyroid ultrasound and orbital computed tomography.

The sequenced sample was blood. The sequence came from a man between 18 and 35 years old with Graves' hyperthyroidism. The rearrangement uses TRBV28 and TRBJ2-7, with a possible D match to TRBD1 (6 bases). The CDR3 nucleotides are TGTGCCAGCAGTCACCACAATCAGGGGCCCGAGCAGTACTTC. It codes for CASSHHNQGPEQYF. The full variable domain, in which reference TRBV28 and TRBJ2-7 provide the parts outside the CDR3, is DVKVTQSSRYLVKRTGEKVFLECVQDMDHENMFWYRQDPGLGLRLIYFSYDVKMKEKGDIPEGYSVSREKKERFSLILESASTNQTSMYLCASSHHNQGPEQYFGPGTRLTVT.